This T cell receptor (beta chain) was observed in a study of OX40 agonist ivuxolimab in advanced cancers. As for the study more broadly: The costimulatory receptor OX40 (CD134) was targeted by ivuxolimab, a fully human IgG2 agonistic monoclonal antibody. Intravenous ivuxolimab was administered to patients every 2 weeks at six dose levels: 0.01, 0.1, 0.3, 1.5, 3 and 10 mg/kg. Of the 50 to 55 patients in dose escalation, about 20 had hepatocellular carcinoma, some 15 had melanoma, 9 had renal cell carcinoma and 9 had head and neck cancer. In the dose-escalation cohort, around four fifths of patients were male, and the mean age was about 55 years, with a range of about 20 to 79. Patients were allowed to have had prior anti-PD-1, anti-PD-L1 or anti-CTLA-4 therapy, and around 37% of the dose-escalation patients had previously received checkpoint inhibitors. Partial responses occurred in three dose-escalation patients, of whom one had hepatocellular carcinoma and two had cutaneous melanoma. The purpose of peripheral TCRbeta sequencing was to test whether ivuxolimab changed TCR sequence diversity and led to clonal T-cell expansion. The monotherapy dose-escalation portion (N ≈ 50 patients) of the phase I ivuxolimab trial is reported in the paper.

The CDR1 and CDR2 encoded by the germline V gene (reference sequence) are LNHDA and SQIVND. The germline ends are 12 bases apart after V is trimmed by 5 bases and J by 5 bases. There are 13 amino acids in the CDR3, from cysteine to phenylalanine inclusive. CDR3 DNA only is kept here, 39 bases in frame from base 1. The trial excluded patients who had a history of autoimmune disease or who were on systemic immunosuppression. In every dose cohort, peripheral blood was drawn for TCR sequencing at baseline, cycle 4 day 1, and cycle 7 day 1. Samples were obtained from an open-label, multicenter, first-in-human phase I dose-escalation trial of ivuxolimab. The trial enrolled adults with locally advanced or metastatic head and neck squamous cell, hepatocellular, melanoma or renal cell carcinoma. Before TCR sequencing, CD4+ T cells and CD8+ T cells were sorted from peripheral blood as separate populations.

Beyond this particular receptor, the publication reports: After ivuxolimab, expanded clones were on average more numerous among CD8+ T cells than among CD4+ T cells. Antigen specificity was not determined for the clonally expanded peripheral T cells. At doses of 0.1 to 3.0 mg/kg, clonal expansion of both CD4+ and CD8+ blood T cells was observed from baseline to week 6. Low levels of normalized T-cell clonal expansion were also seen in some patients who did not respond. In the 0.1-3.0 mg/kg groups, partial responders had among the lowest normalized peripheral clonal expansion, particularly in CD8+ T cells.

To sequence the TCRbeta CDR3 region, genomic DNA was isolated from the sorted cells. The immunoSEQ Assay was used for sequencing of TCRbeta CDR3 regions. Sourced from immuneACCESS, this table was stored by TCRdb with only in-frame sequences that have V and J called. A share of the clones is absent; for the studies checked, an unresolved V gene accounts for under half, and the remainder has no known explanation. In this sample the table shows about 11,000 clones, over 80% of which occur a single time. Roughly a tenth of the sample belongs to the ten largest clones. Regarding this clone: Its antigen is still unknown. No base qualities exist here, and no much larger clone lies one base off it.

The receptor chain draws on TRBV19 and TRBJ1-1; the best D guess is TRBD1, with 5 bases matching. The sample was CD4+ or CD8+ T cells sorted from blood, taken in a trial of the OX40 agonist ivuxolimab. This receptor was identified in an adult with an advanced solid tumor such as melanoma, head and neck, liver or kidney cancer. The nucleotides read TGTGCCAGTAGTGTGGGGCTAGGAACTGAAGCTTTCTTT. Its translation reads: CASSVGLGTEAFF. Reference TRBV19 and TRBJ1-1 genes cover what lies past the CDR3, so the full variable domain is DGGITQSPKYLFRKEGQNVTLSCEQNLNHDAMYWYRQDPGQGLRLIYYSQIVNDFQKGDIAEGYSVSREKKESFPLTVTSAQKNPTAFYLCASSVGLGTEAFFGQGTRLTVV.